Listed below are T cell receptor beta chains from one sample, sequenced in a study of shared clonotypes between healthy human individuals. The method was immunoSEQ multiplex PCR; TCRdb's version includes in-frame clones alone and lacks a portion of them. Counted here are about half a million clones, about 85% occurring once; the ten biggest clones make up roughly 13%. The sample consisted of PBMCs. Receptors originate from a woman aged 40 to 50 in good health. Some clones in this sample may be carry-over from other donors' samples. Each CDR3 is given with its conserved first and last residue. D genes are given only for firm matches. Rows may omit the clone size; those that give it use once, few, many or a size class.

>NA|TRBJ1-6|TRBV5-6|TRBD1
TGTGCCAGCAGCTTCAGACAGGGTTATTCACCCCTCCACTTT
CASSFRQGYSPLHF
>many|TRBJ2-1|TRBV4-3|TRBD2
TGCGCCAGCAGCCAATGGAGTAGCGGGGGCGCCTACAATGAGCAGTTCTTC
CASSQWSSGGAYNEQFF
>once|TRBJ2-2|TRBV4-3|TRBD1
TGCGCCAGCAGCTTCGCCCGGGGGACAGGGGTTGGGGAGCTGTTTTTT
CASSFARGTGVGELFF
>NA|TRBJ2-1|TRBV25-1|NA
TGTGCCAGCAGTGCGTCAGGTGGAATAGTCGGGCAGTTCTTC
CASSASGGIVGQFF
>NA|TRBJ2-5|TRBV20-1|NA
TGCAGTGCTGATACTGTTGAGACCCAGTACTTC
CSADTVETQYF
>once|TRBJ1-1|TRBV27|NA
TGTGCCAGCAGTTTATGGCTCGGACACTTTGAAGCTTTCTTT
CASSLWLGHFEAFF
>NA|TRBJ1-1|TRBV4-2|TRBD1
TGTGCCAGCAGCCAAGGGACAGGGAATAGTGAAGCTTTCTTT
CASSQGTGNSEAFF
>NA|TRBJ1-2|TRBV29-1|NA
TGCAGCGTTGAGGGCGTTTCGGCACCCTATGGCTACACCTTC
CSVEGVSAPYGYTF
>NA|TRBJ1-1|TRBV6-6|NA
TGTGCCAGCAGTTTCGACAGGAGGAACACTGAAGCTTTCTTT
CASSFDRRNTEAFF
>NA|TRBJ1-2|TRBV28|NA
TGTGCCAGCAGTATAAACAGGGTTAACTATGGCTACACCTTC
CASSINRVNYGYTF